These 27 T cell receptor beta chains were sequenced from one sample in a study of preoperative IRX-2 immunotherapy in early breast cancer (dated by TCRdb to about 2019). Interpreted using the paper, the treatment or condition label stands for: preoperative locoregional IRX-2 cytokine immunotherapy. The library was produced with the immunoSEQ multiplex PCR assay. The clones in this table, taken by TCRdb from immuneACCESS, are in-frame only. Not every clone is retained; where verified, under half of the shortfall comes from an unresolved V gene, and the cause of the rest is unknown. The sample table holds about 38,000 clones, of which approximately 85% were seen once. Together, the top ten hold about 1.5% of the sample. The starting material was lymph node tissue, obtained after IRX-2 immunotherapy. All receptors derive from a human donor with breast cancer.

J is TRBJ1-3 and V is TRBV11-3, with D tentatively TRBD1 (5 bases). The CDR3 extends over 16 amino acids. Germline values: CDR1 SGHNT, CDR2 YENEEA. V was clipped by 1 base and J by 2 bases, with 12 bases between them. CDR3 DNA: TGTGCCAGCAGCTTAGGACAGCCGAATACTGGAAACACCATATATTTT. Translated, it gives CASSLGQPNTGNTIYF.

The chain is built from TRBV18 and TRBJ2-5, with no clear D. The V gene's germline CDR1 is KGHSH and CDR2 LQKENI. Trimming took 1 base from V and 5 from J, leaving 17 bases between them. CDR3 length: 16 amino acids. The CDR3 DNA sequence: TGTGCCAGCTCACCACTGCGTGCGCCTCGCATTGAGACCCAGTACTTC. Translation gives CASSPLRAPRIETQYF.

This clone was seen a single time. The rearrangement uses TRBV18 and TRBJ1-1; D gene unclear. Trimming left V 8 bases short and J 4 bases short, with 14 bases between. CDR1 KGHSH and CDR2 LQKENI come from the germline V gene. This CDR3 is built from 13 residues. CDR3: CASAGPVGTEAFF. The DNA of the CDR3 is TGTGCCAGCGCCGGACCCGTGGGCACTGAAGCTTTCTTT.

The rearrangement joins TRBV11-3 to TRBJ2-2; the D call may be TRBD1 or TRBD2 (5 bases each). CDR1 and CDR2 (germline): SGHNT, YENEEA. V gave up 3 bases and J gave up 3 bases, with 11 bases separating them. The CDR3 consists of 15 residues. CDR3: CASSLGDRDTGELFF. As DNA, the CDR3 is TGTGCCAGCAGCTTGGGAGACAGAGACACCGGGGAGCTGTTTTTT.

V is TRBV28 and J is TRBJ1-2; no definite D call. V lost 4 bases to trimming and J lost 4 bases, with 16 bases between them. This CDR3 is built from 15 residues. Germline assignment: CDR1 MDHEN and CDR2 SYDVKM. CDR3 protein: CASSSGGWEAYGYTF. CDR3 DNA sequence: TGTGCCAGCAGTTCCGGAGGATGGGAAGCCTATGGCTACACCTTC.

The rearrangement uses TRBV11-3 and TRBJ2-3; 8 bases agree with TRBD2. Germline loops: CDR1 SGHNT, CDR2 YENEEA. The CDR3 covers 14 residues. V dropped 5 bases and J dropped 8; count of bases not matched to a gene: 9. The CDR3 DNA reads TGTGCCAGCAGCGCAAGCGGGGGTCGGAGTACGCAGTATTTT. Translation gives CASSASGGRSTQYF.

J is TRBJ1-1 and V is TRBV6-8; TRBD1 is a possible D gene (5 bases). V lost 2 bases and J lost 1, with 8 bases in between. The length of the CDR3 is 14 residues. CDR1 MNHGY and CDR2 SAAAGT come from the germline V gene. CDR3 protein: CASSYRGKNTEAFF. In DNA, the CDR3 is TGTGCCAGCAGTTACAGGGGAAAGAACACTGAAGCTTTCTTT.

The chain has TRBV28 and TRBJ1-1; D unresolved. CDR3 length: 12 residues. Germline loops: CDR1 MDHEN, CDR2 SYDVKM. Trimming took 6 bases from V and 5 from J, leaving 10 bases between them. CDR3 bases: TGTGCCAGCAGGTATGGTTGGACTGAAGCTTTCTTT. Translation gives CASRYGWTEAFF.

The chain links TRBV7-1 to TRBJ2-3, with 10 bases matching TRBD2. TRBV7-1 counts as an open reading frame of uncertain function. The CDR3 covers 17 residues. Trimming took 3 bases from V and 6 from J; bases not matched to a gene: 12. This CDR3 is CASSSPQRGGTWDTQYF. DNA for the CDR3: TGTGCCAGCAGCTCCCCCCAGCGGGGGGGAACCTGGGATACGCAGTATTTT.

The DNA for the CDR3 is TGTGCCACCAGCAGAGATAACAGGGTGAACACTGAAGCTTTCTTT. Amino acid sequence: CATSRDNRVNTEAFF. V and J are TRBV15 and TRBJ1-1; the D gene is possibly TRBD1 (6 bases). This CDR3 has 15 residues. Germline loops: CDR1 LNHNV, CDR2 YYDKDF (reference sequence). Between the trimmed V and J ends, which lost 0 bases and 0 bases, there was a span of 8 bases.

The chain employs TRBV14 and TRBJ2-5; 11 bases agree with TRBD2. Germline V gene sequence: CDR1 SGHDN, CDR2 FVKESK. V trimming: 4 bases; J trimming: 2 bases; junction bases outside the gene matches: 3. The CDR3 totals 15 residues. The CDR3 loop is CASSPRLAGQETQYF. The CDR3 DNA is TGTGCCAGCAGCCCCCGACTAGCGGGGCAAGAGACCCAGTACTTC.

J is TRBJ1-1 and V is TRBV19; D perhaps matches TRBD1 (5 bases). V lost 2 bases to trimming and J lost 0 bases, with 10 bases between them. Germline V gene sequence: CDR1 LNHDA, CDR2 SQIVND (reference sequence). The CDR3 runs 15 residues. The CDR3 DNA is TGTGCCAGTAGTATAAGGGGCAGCGTGAACACTGAAGCTTTCTTT. Translated: CASSIRGSVNTEAFF.

The rearrangement links TRBV19 to TRBJ2-1, with 10 bases that match TRBD2. This CDR3 has 14 residues. Germline V gene sequence: CDR1 LNHDA, CDR2 SQIVND (reference sequence). V lost 10 bases, J lost 4 bases, and 7 bases stayed unmatched. For the CDR3, the DNA is TGTGCCATCGGTATAGCGGGGGGATACAATGAGCAGTTCTTC. It translates to CAIGIAGGYNEQFF.

The chain couples TRBV19 to TRBJ1-3; TRBD1 is a possible D gene (6 bases). CDR1 is LNHDA, CDR2 SQIVND, per germline (reference sequence). CDR3 length: 16 residues. V lost 9 bases, J lost 0 bases, and 18 bases lay in between. CDR3 coding DNA: TGTGCCAGCCAGCCCCCGGGGGCCGTCTCTGGAAACACCATATATTTT. Encoded protein: CASQPPGAVSGNTIYF.

The chain couples TRBV7-7 to TRBJ1-2; 10 positions match TRBD1. This CDR3 comprises 15 residues. V lost 1 base, J lost 4 bases, and 3 bases stayed unmatched. Germline V gives CDR1 SSHAT, CDR2 FNYEAQ (reference sequence). The CDR3 bases are TGTGCCAGCAGCTTAGGGACAGGGGGAGCCTATGGCTACACCTTC. Protein product: CASSLGTGGAYGYTF.

The genes are TRBV28 and TRBJ2-7, with D tentatively TRBD1 (6 bases). Between the trimmed V and J ends, which lost 1 base and 7 bases, there was a span of 11 bases. From germline, CDR1 is MDHEN and CDR2 SYDVKM. The CDR3 spans 13 residues. The CDR3 is CASSLLQGKEQYF. The CDR3 region has the DNA TGTGCCAGCAGTTTATTACAGGGAAAAGAGCAGTACTTC.

This sequence joins TRBV23-1 and TRBJ2-7, with 7 bases lining up with TRBD1. TRBV23-1 carries the ORF label, with uncertain function. The CDR3 sequence is 14 residues long. The junction had 6 bases not matched to a gene; V was cut back by 6 bases and J by 1 base. The CDR3 here is CASSSPGQSYEQYF. In nucleotides, the CDR3 is TGCGCCAGCAGCTCGCCGGGACAGTCCTACGAGCAGTACTTC.

The chain carries TRBV5-1 and TRBJ1-1; D gene ambiguous. CDR3 length equals 14 residues. V was cut by 0 bases and J by 0 bases, with 6 bases left in between. Germline CDR1 reads SGHRS; CDR2 reads YFSETQ. The CDR3 reads CASSLGTMNTEAFF. For the CDR3, the DNA is TGCGCCAGCAGCTTGGGAACAATGAACACTGAAGCTTTCTTT.

V gene TRBV6-8 combines with J gene TRBJ1-1, with D possibly matching TRBD1 (5 bases). The CDR3 consists of 14 residues. Germline assignment: CDR1 MNHGY and CDR2 SAAAGT. Trimming cost V 8 bases and J 0 bases, with 13 bases left between them. Here the CDR3 reads CASHPRQMNTEAFF. CDR3 nucleotide sequence: TGTGCCAGCCACCCCCGACAGATGAACACTGAAGCTTTCTTT.

This chain connects TRBV7-5 to TRBJ2-1; no check of the table's D call, TRBD1, against the DNA was made. TRBV7-5 is termed a pseudogene. The CDR3 spans 16 residues. CDR3 sequence: CASSTTRTGSYNEQFF. For the CDR3, the DNA is TGTGCCAGCAGCACTACGCGGACAGGAAGTTACAATGAGCAGTTCTTC.

V and J are TRBV28 and TRBJ1-1; D is ambiguous. The CDR3 has 13 residues. Germline V gene lookup returns CDR1 MDHEN and CDR2 SYDVKM. V lost 7 bases, J lost 1 base, and 10 bases lay in between. The CDR3 sequence: CASTRPGNTEAFF. The CDR3 bases are TGTGCCAGCACCCGCCCAGGGAACACTGAAGCTTTCTTT.

The V call is TRBV15, the J call TRBJ2-5, with D possibly matching TRBD1 (6 bases). Germline assignment: CDR1 LNHNV and CDR2 YYDKDF (reference sequence). The CDR3 covers 15 residues. V lost 3 bases and J lost 7, with 18 bases in between. The CDR3 nucleotides read TGTGCCACCAGCAGGAAACAGGGTGGTGAGGGGACCCAGTACTTC. Its translation: CATSRKQGGEGTQYF.

The chain uses TRBV18 and TRBJ2-2; D could derive from TRBD1 or TRBD2 (5 bases each). The V end was cut by 6 bases, the J end by 4 bases, with 12 bases between. The germline CDR1 and CDR2 sequences are KGHSH and LQKENI. The CDR3 extends over 14 amino acids. The CDR3 loop is CASSRGTPTGELFF. The CDR3 bases are TGTGCCAGCTCGCGAGGGACCCCCACCGGGGAGCTGTTTTTT.

The V and J genes are TRBV6-8 and TRBJ2-1; 7 nucleotides match TRBD2. The CDR3 length is 13 residues. V lost 6 bases, J lost 8 bases, and 7 bases stayed unmatched. Germline V gene lookup returns CDR1 MNHGY and CDR2 SAAAGT. CDR3 amino acids: CASSPIAGYEQFF. CDR3 bases: TGTGCCAGCAGCCCAATAGCGGGCTATGAGCAGTTCTTC.

The chain combines TRBV6-8 with TRBJ1-6; D ambiguous. This CDR3 is 15 amino acids long. The V end was cut by 0 bases, the J end by 6 bases, with 9 bases between. Per germline, CDR1 MNHGY and CDR2 SAAAGT. CDR3 nucleotide sequence: TGTGCCAGCAGTTACTCCGTCGGAAGTAATTCACCCCTCCACTTT. Encoded protein: CASSYSVGSNSPLHF.

This clone showed up just once. The chain combines TRBV6-8 with TRBJ1-6, with TRBD1 matching over 9 bases. The CDR3 runs to 14 residues. V shed 6 bases, J shed 7 bases, and the junction held 4 bases outside the gene matches. CDR1 MNHGY and CDR2 SAAAGT come from the germline V gene. CDR3 in amino acids: CASRGTGTNSPLHF. The DNA of the CDR3 is TGTGCCAGCAGAGGGACAGGGACCAATTCACCCCTCCACTTT.

The chain couples TRBV5-1 to TRBJ1-2, with D perhaps TRBD1 (5 bases). This CDR3 comprises 16 residues. V dropped 4 bases and J dropped 1 base, with 17 bases sitting between them. CDR1 and CDR2 from the germline V gene are SGHRS and YFSETQ. The chain's CDR3 is CASSLMFGADNYGYTF. The CDR3, as DNA: TGCGCCAGCAGCCTAATGTTCGGGGCCGATAACTATGGCTACACCTTC.